A single sample is the source of the 23 T cell receptor beta chains below, sequenced in a study of cytomegalovirus exposure and HLA in healthy donors. PCR amplification relied on 60 Vbeta primers (plus 13 Jbeta primers). The data were produced by immunoSEQ multiplex PCR, yet TCRdb's version contains in-frame clones alone and is incomplete. The sample has 95,000 to 150,000 clones, roughly 82% seen once; the top ten hold around 1.4%. The sample consisted of PBMCs. These receptors were taken from a woman aged 18-29 years in good health and CMV-seronegative.

This chain links TRBV6-5 with TRBJ1-2; 8 bases line up with TRBD1. CDR1 and CDR2 from the germline V gene are MNHEY and SVGAGI. Trimming at V came to 0 bases and at J to 4 bases, leaving 4 bases not matched to a gene. There are 15 residues in the CDR3. The CDR3 region has the DNA TGTGCCAGCAGTTACTCGATTGGACAGGGCTATGGCTACACCTTC. As protein: CASSYSIGQGYGYTF.

The chain joins TRBV9 to TRBJ2-1; 7 nucleotides agree with TRBD2. Losses at the gene ends were 3 bases for V and 3 bases for J; bases not matched to a gene: 3. Germline lookup yields CDR1 SGDLS and CDR2 YYNGEE. The length of the CDR3 is 14 residues. For the CDR3, the DNA is TGTGCCAGCAGCGCCTGGACTAGCTACAATGAGCAGTTCTTC. This translates into CASSAWTSYNEQFF.

In its sample, this clone was seen once. The V call is TRBV27, the J call TRBJ2-1; perhaps TRBD1 as D (6 bases). The CDR3 runs 16 residues. V lost 3 bases to trimming and J lost 3 bases, with 15 bases between them. Germline V gene lookup returns CDR1 MNHEY and CDR2 SMNVEV (reference sequence). The CDR3 DNA follows: TGTGCCAGCAGTTTCGGGGACACCGCGGGCTACAATGAGCAGTTCTTC. Translated, it gives CASSFGDTAGYNEQFF.

The DNA for the CDR3 is TGCAGTGCTAGATGGCAGGGGAGAGCTTTCTTT. It is translated as CSARWQGRAFF. This chain links TRBV20-1 with TRBJ1-1, with D possibly TRBD1 on 6 matching bases. Germline lookup yields CDR1 DFQATT and CDR2 SNEGSKA (reference sequence). There are 11 residues in the CDR3. The germline V and J ends were trimmed by 2 bases and 10 bases, with 11 bases remaining between them.

The chain combines TRBV19 with TRBJ1-2; D not certain. CDR1 and CDR2 from the germline V gene are LNHDA and SQIVND (reference sequence). The CDR3 has 13 residues. Trimming took 3 bases from V and 3 from J, leaving 8 bases between them. Written as DNA, the CDR3 is TGTGCCAGTAGTATTGGGCCCTACTATGGCTACACCTTC. This encodes CASSIGPYYGYTF.

Concerning this clone itself: Different DNA sequences within this sample yield the same CDR3. The chain is built from TRBV29-1 and TRBJ1-1; no reliable D call. V was cut by 7 bases and J by 1 base, with 10 bases left in between. Germline V gene data show CDR1 as SQVTM and CDR2 as ANQGSEA. The CDR3 is made up of 12 amino acids. The CDR3 DNA follows: TGCAGCGCTGGAACGGGGAACACTGAAGCTTTCTTT. As protein: CSAGTGNTEAFF.

V is TRBV7-2 and J is TRBJ2-1; 16 nucleotides line up with TRBD2. This CDR3 is built from 17 residues. V shed 3 bases, J shed 4 bases, and the junction held 3 bases outside the gene matches. Per germline, CDR1 SGHTA and CDR2 FQGNSA. CDR3 bases: TGTGCCAGCAGCTTGGGACTAGCGGGAGGGACATACAATGAGCAGTTCTTC. This translates into CASSLGLAGGTYNEQFF.

Comment on this clone: An end of the junction does not agree with germline; a read error may underlie this. V gene TRBV2 combines with J gene TRBJ2-1; D might be TRBD2 (6 bases). CDR3 length: 17 residues. The V gene's germline CDR1 is SNHLY and CDR2 FYNNEI. The CDR3 nucleotides are TGTGCCAGCAGGGCTGCGTGGCGGGGCAATTTATACAATGAGCAGCTCTTC. This codes for CASRAAWRGNLYNEQLF. Full variable domain (missing parts from reference TRBV2 and TRBJ2-1): EPEVTQTPSHQVTQMGQEVILRCVPISNHLYFYWYRQILGQKVEFLVSFYNNEISEKSEIFDDQFSVERPDGSNFTLKIRSTKLEDSAMYFCASRAAWRGNLYNEQLFGPGTRLTVL.

V is TRBV10-1 and J is TRBJ2-5; 8 bases line up with TRBD2. The CDR3 covers 16 residues. The germline V gene encodes CDR1 WNHNN and CDR2 SYGVQD (reference sequence). Trimming removed 4 bases from V and 5 bases from J; junction bases left unmatched: 12. The CDR3 reads CASSALTGGRMETQYF. DNA of the CDR3: TGCGCCAGCAGTGCGTTAACGGGGGGGCGTATGGAGACCCAGTACTTC.

The chain joins TRBV6-6 to TRBJ1-3; 9 bases match TRBD1. V lost 9 bases, J lost 7 bases, and 10 bases stayed unmatched. Germline V gene data show CDR1 as MNHNY and CDR2 as SVGAGI (reference sequence). The CDR3 consists of 14 residues. CDR3 loop: CASREGQGRNTIYF. The DNA of the CDR3 is TGTGCCAGTCGAGAGGGACAGGGAAGGAACACCATATATTTT.

A note on this clone: Its ends do not fully match the called genes, so a read error is possible. The sample has other DNA sequences that encode this CDR3 too. The V and J genes are TRBV7-9 and TRBJ2-7; 9 bases are shared with TRBD2. The V gene's germline CDR1 is SEHNR and CDR2 FQNEAQ (reference sequence). The CDR3 runs 16 residues. The chain's CDR3 is CASSFSRAGGWYEQYF. The CDR3, as DNA: TGTGCCAGCAGCTTCAGTCGAGCGGGGGGCTGGTACGAGCAGTACTTT.

This clone came up once. This chain joins TRBV9 and TRBJ2-5, with a tentative D call TRBD2 (6 bases). There are 13 residues in the CDR3. V was cut by 0 bases and J by 5 bases, with 8 bases left in between. CDR1 SGDLS and CDR2 YYNGEE come from the germline V gene. The CDR3 DNA follows: TGTGCCAGCAGCGTAGTAACTAGCGAGACCCAGTACTTC. Translating gives CASSVVTSETQYF.

This chain connects TRBV11-2 to TRBJ2-2, with D possibly matching TRBD1 (5 bases). The ends were cut back, 5 bases at V and 6 bases at J, with 10 bases in the middle. This CDR3 has 13 amino acids. Germline assignment: CDR1 SGHAT and CDR2 FQNNGV. The CDR3, as DNA: TGTGCCAGCAGCCCCCTAGGGGCCGGGGAGCTGTTTTTT. Translating gives CASSPLGAGELFF.

The gene calls are TRBV7-9 and TRBJ1-1; D gene ambiguous. This CDR3 is built from 14 residues. The germline CDR1 and CDR2 sequences are SEHNR and FQNEAQ (reference sequence). V shed 2 bases and J shed 4 bases, with 11 bases lying between them. The CDR3 loop is CASSLTLDGTEAFF. CDR3 in DNA: TGTGCCAGCAGCTTAACACTAGATGGCACTGAAGCTTTCTTT.

J is TRBJ1-1 and V is TRBV6-4; 9 bases agree with TRBD1. V dropped 6 bases and J dropped 1; count of bases not matched to a gene: 9. This CDR3 is built from 16 residues. Germline-derived CDR1 and CDR2 are MRHNA and SNTAGT. This CDR3 reads CASRPGQGRRNTEAFF. The DNA for the CDR3 is TGTGCCAGCAGGCCGGGACAGGGTAGGAGGAACACTGAAGCTTTCTTT.

This chain joins TRBV29-1 and TRBJ1-1; 11 positions match TRBD1. This CDR3 region has 13 residues. With V trimmed by 6 bases and J by 7 bases, 7 bases remained unmatched. The germline gives CDR1 SQVTM, CDR2 ANQGSEA. The CDR3 loop reads CSVRTGGWSEAFF. Here the CDR3 DNA reads TGCAGCGTCCGGACAGGGGGCTGGAGTGAAGCTTTCTTT.

Remarks on this clone: At one end, the junction sequence differs from germline, possibly due to a read error. This chain links TRBV7-9 with TRBJ2-7; unclear D gene. The CDR3 has 12 amino acids. In germline, CDR1 is SEHNR, CDR2 FQNEAQ (reference sequence). The CDR3 region is CSSSLVYYEQYF. DNA of the CDR3: TGTTCCAGCAGCTTAGTTTACTACGAGCAGTACTTC.

The V call is TRBV7-6, the J call TRBJ1-3, with 8 bases aligning to TRBD1. Unmatched junction bases numbered 7, after V lost 4 bases and J lost 2 bases. The CDR3 loop spans 16 amino acids. Per germline, CDR1 SGHVS and CDR2 FNYEAQ. CDR3 DNA: TGTGCCAGCAGCTCTGGACAGGGATTAACTGGAAACACCATATATTTT. This encodes CASSSGQGLTGNTIYF. The entire variable domain, with the rest obtained from reference TRBV7-6 and TRBJ1-3, is as follows: GAGVSQSPRYKVTKRGQDVALRCDPISGHVSLYWYRQALGQGPEFLTYFNYEAQQDKSGLPNDRFSAERPEGSISTLTIQRTEQRDSAMYRCASSSGQGLTGNTIYFGEGSWLTVV.

The genes are TRBV5-1 and TRBJ1-4, with D perhaps matching TRBD1 (5 bases). The CDR3 extends over 14 amino acids. Germline V gene lookup returns CDR1 SGHRS and CDR2 YFSETQ. The V gene lost 0 bases and the J gene lost 8 bases, with 11 bases spanning the gap. Here the CDR3 DNA reads TGCGCCAGCAGCTTGGGGCAGGGTCTGGAAAAACTGTTTTTT. It codes for CASSLGQGLEKLFF.

The chain links TRBV9 to TRBJ1-2; D ambiguous. V gave up 3 bases and J gave up 6 bases, with 12 bases separating them. Germline V gives CDR1 SGDLS, CDR2 YYNGEE. This CDR3 is 13 amino acids long. The CDR3 region is CASSARGSNGYTF. Written as DNA, the CDR3 is TGTGCCAGCAGCGCCCGGGGAAGTAATGGCTACACCTTC.

This clone was seen just once. The V and J genes are TRBV19 and TRBJ1-1; no clear D gene. Germline lookup yields CDR1 LNHDA and CDR2 SQIVND (reference sequence). The CDR3 has 13 residues. Trimming shortened V by 6 bases and J by 1 base, and 9 bases separated the two germline ends. The CDR3 is CASSLLRNTEAFF. CDR3 sequence (DNA): TGTGCCAGTAGCCTACTTCGGAACACTGAAGCTTTCTTT.

V is TRBV6-5 and J is TRBJ2-1; possible D gene TRBD1, 7 bases. This CDR3 comprises 14 residues. Trimming took off 5 bases at V and 10 bases at J, with 18 bases between the two ends. CDR1 and CDR2 from the germline V gene are MNHEY and SVGAGI. Written as DNA, the CDR3 is TGTGCCAGCAGTCCTCGACTAGGGGGCAAAGAGCAGTTCTTC. Amino acid sequence: CASSPRLGGKEQFF.

The chain is built from TRBV6-6 and TRBJ1-1, with D maybe TRBD1 (5 bases). The CDR3 is made up of 16 amino acids. CDR1 is MNHNY and CDR2 is SVGAGI in the germline V gene (reference sequence). V lost 7 bases and J 5 bases, leaving 23 bases between the germline ends. The CDR3 DNA reads TGTGCCAGCACCACTGAGGGCCGGGGGACGGGGACTGAAGCTTTCTTT. Its protein is CASTTEGRGTGTEAFF.